This T cell receptor beta chain was sequenced during a study of cytomegalovirus exposure and HLA in healthy donors. Regarding the study as a whole: Within a later analysis, the majority of CMV-associated TCR beta chains appeared HLA-restricted. Excluded: some indistinguishable V segments such as TRBV6-2 and TRBV6-3. Other equally common chains were less clonally expanded than HLA-associated TCR beta chains, a later analysis showed.

A remark on this clone: Its target is unknown.

The PCR contained 60 Vbeta and 13 Jbeta primers. The table came from immunoSEQ multiplex PCR; TCRdb's copy has only in-frame clones and leaves some out. This table holds around 100,000 clones, roughly 70% found once. The CDR3 consists of 13 residues. With 4 bases removed from V and 3 bases from J, the gap between germline ends came to 12 bases. Germline V gene lookup returns CDR1 SQVTM and CDR2 ANQGSEA. Material: PBMCs. V and J are TRBV29-1 and TRBJ1-1; weak D call: TRBD1 (6 bases). This clonotype was obtained from a man between 35 and 55 years old in good health and CMV-seropositive. CDR3 residues: CSVGTATDTEAFF. The CDR3 nucleotides are TGCAGCGTTGGGACAGCGACGGACACTGAAGCTTTCTTT.